The 15 T cell receptor beta chains given below trace back to one sample, sequenced in a study of CD8+ T cells in alopecia areata. Treatment defined: oral pan-JAK inhibitor, 5-10 mg twice daily. Investigators isolated RNA and reverse transcribed it into cDNA to act as the sequencing template. Measured with immunoSEQ multiplex PCR; TCRdb has only the in-frame clones, and not every one. The data contain roughly 210,000 clones, around 43% of them seen just once; the ten biggest clones take up around 2.8%. Sequences were derived from CD4+ T cells sorted from blood, sampled at roughly week 36, from a patient treated with tofacitinib. These receptors were taken from a human donor with alopecia areata.

V is TRBV6-6 and J is TRBJ1-5; unclear D gene. The length of the CDR3 is 14 residues. V was shortened by 0 bases and J by 3 bases, with 6 bases between the two germline ends. Germline V lookup: CDR1 MNHNY, CDR2 SVGAGI (reference sequence). CDR3 in DNA: TGTGCCAGCAGTTACTCGTCGGTCAATCAGCCCCAGCATTTT. This encodes CASSYSSVNQPQHF.

This clone has more than one count but fewer than ten. The chain links TRBV25-1 to TRBJ2-2; TRBD2 matches 10 bases. In germline, CDR1 is MGHDK, CDR2 SYGVNS. The ends lost 4 bases at V and 6 bases at J; junction bases unmatched: 2. This CDR3 region has 14 residues. CDR3 bases: TGTGCCAGCAGTGCAGCGGGAGGGGCCGGGGAGCTGTTTTTT. This translates into CASSAAGGAGELFF.

The chain combines TRBV18 with TRBJ1-2, with no clear D. The CDR3 runs to 13 residues. Germline V gene data show CDR1 as KGHSH and CDR2 as LQKENI. The V end lost 2 bases, the J end lost 2 bases, and 6 bases lay between the germline ends. CDR3 sequence: CASSPRLNYGYTF. CDR3 in DNA: TGTGCCAGCTCACCAAGGCTCAACTATGGCTACACCTTC.

In this sample, this clone turned up a few times. This sequence joins TRBV18 and TRBJ1-1; D call uncertain. The ends were cut back, 8 bases at V and 0 bases at J, with 10 bases in the middle. Germline V gene sequence: CDR1 KGHSH, CDR2 LQKENI. The CDR3 contains 13 residues. The CDR3 protein is CASRKNVNTEAFF. CDR3 coding DNA: TGTGCCAGCCGAAAAAACGTGAACACTGAAGCTTTCTTT.

The DNA of the CDR3 is TGTGCCAGCCAGAAAGAGACCCAGTACTTC. Translated, it gives CASQKETQYF. The chain joins TRBV28 to TRBJ2-5; D gene unclear. Trimming shortened V by 8 bases and J by 3 bases, and 4 bases separated the two germline ends. This CDR3 is built from 10 residues. The germline V gene has CDR1 MDHEN and CDR2 SYDVKM.

The CDR3 spells CASSRDKKSYEQYF. The CDR3 DNA reads TGTGCCAGCAGCCGGGACAAGAAAAGCTACGAGCAGTACTTC. The chain recombines TRBV5-6 with TRBJ2-7; TRBD1 is a possible D gene (6 bases). CDR1 and CDR2 from the germline V gene are SGHDT and YYEEEE. This CDR3 region has 14 residues. Trimming shortened V by 4 bases and J by 3 bases, and 14 bases separated the two germline ends.

The gene calls are TRBV5-1 and TRBJ2-1; perhaps D is TRBD1 or TRBD2 (5 bases each). Trimming took off 0 bases at V and 2 bases at J, with 15 bases between the two ends. From germline, CDR1 is SGHRS and CDR2 YFSETQ. The CDR3 loop spans 17 amino acids. CDR3 sequence (DNA): TGCGCCAGCAGCTTGGCCGAGAGGGGTCCGCCCTACAATGAGCAGTTCTTC. Its translation: CASSLAERGPPYNEQFF. The variable domain in full, completed from reference TRBV5-1 and TRBJ2-1, reads KAGVTQTPRYLIKTRGQQVTLSCSPISGHRSVSWYQQTPGQGLQFLFEYFSETQRNKGNFPGRFSGRQFSNSRSEMNVSTLELGDSALYLCASSLAERGPPYNEQFFGPGTRLTVL.

The chain uses TRBV7-2 and TRBJ2-7; D might be TRBD1 (6 bases). The germline gives CDR1 SGHTA, CDR2 FQGNSA. The CDR3 runs 15 residues. The V and J ends lost 5 bases and 7 bases respectively, with 21 bases between them. The CDR3 nucleotides are TGTGCCAGCAGCCCACTCCAGGGGATGCGCAGAGAGCAGTACTTC. Its translation is CASSPLQGMRREQYF.

The V gene is TRBV7-2, the J gene TRBJ2-7; TRBD2 is a possible D gene (5 bases). The V end was cut by 5 bases, the J end by 3 bases, with 14 bases between. Germline CDR1 and CDR2: SGHTA and FQGNSA. This CDR3 region has 14 residues. As DNA, the CDR3 is TGTGCCAGCAGCCCCTCGTTCCGGGACTACGAGCAGTACTTC. It translates to CASSPSFRDYEQYF.

This clone occurred once. J is TRBJ1-5 and V is TRBV7-6, with D unresolved. The CDR3 length is 17 residues. V lost 2 bases and J lost 1, with 15 bases in between. CDR1 and CDR2 from the germline V gene are SGHVS and FNYEAQ. The CDR3 bases are TGTGCCAGCAGCTTATCCCCCCGTGCCAGCAGCAATCAGCCCCAGCATTTT. It yields the protein CASSLSPRASSNQPQHF.

The chain carries TRBV29-1 and TRBJ2-7; 7 bases agree with TRBD1. V dropped 1 base and J dropped 2; count of bases not matched to a gene: 2. Germline loops: CDR1 SQVTM, CDR2 ANQGSEA. The CDR3 covers 13 residues. The CDR3 region is CSVEGDSTYEQYF. CDR3 nucleotides: TGCAGCGTTGAAGGGGACAGCACCTACGAGCAGTACTTC.

This clone was counted between two and nine times. The chain uses TRBV9 and TRBJ2-2; a possible D gene is TRBD1 (6 bases). Per germline, CDR1 SGDLS and CDR2 YYNGEE. The CDR3 sequence is 16 residues long. Trimming shortened V by 4 bases and J by 2 bases, and 15 bases separated the two germline ends. The chain's CDR3 is CASSPTRTVNTGELFF. The CDR3 DNA follows: TGTGCCAGCAGCCCCACCAGGACAGTCAACACCGGGGAGCTGTTTTTT.

The rearrangement joins TRBV9 to TRBJ2-7; D may correspond to TRBD1 or TRBD2 (5 bases each). CDR1 and CDR2 (germline): SGDLS, YYNGEE. Trimming left V 4 bases short and J 5 bases short, with 22 bases between. The CDR3 spans 16 residues. DNA of the CDR3: TGTGCCAGCAGCTCAACTCCGGGACCGGACCTCGACGAGCAGTACTTC. Its translation: CASSSTPGPDLDEQYF. The full variable domain, in which reference TRBV9 and TRBJ2-7 provide the parts outside the CDR3, is DSGVTQTPKHLITATGQRVTLRCSPRSGDLSVYWYQQSLDQGLQFLIQYYNGEERAKGNILERFSAQQFPDLHSELNLSSLELGDSALYFCASSSTPGPDLDEQYFGPGTRLTVT.

The chain couples TRBV30 to TRBJ1-2; 7 positions agree with TRBD1. J was trimmed by 0 bases and V by 3 bases; bases with no gene match: 10. CDR1 and CDR2 from the germline V gene are GTSNPN and SVGIG (reference sequence). The CDR3 extends over 16 amino acids. CDR3 sequence (DNA): TGTGCCTGGAGCACTGGAGACAGGGTCTCTAACTATGGCTACACCTTC. Its translation: CAWSTGDRVSNYGYTF.

The chain couples TRBV30 to TRBJ2-5; weak D call: TRBD2 (6 bases). The CDR3 sequence is 13 residues long. CDR1 and CDR2 from the germline V gene are GTSNPN and SVGIG (reference sequence). Trimming stripped 4 bases from V and 2 bases from J, with 11 bases between. In DNA, the CDR3 is TGTGCCTGGAACGCGGGGCTACAAGAGACCCAGTACTTC. It encodes CAWNAGLQETQYF.